These 21 T cell receptor beta chains were all obtained from the same sample, sequenced in a study of T cell responses to AZD1222 COVID-19 vaccine. The table came from immunoSEQ multiplex PCR; TCRdb's copy has only in-frame clones and leaves some out. The sample lists 200,000 to 300,000 clones, 90% to 95% occurring once. The sequences come from peripheral blood, collected on day 0 of AZD1222 vaccination. The receptors originated from an adult in good health.

The rearrangement joins TRBV27 to TRBJ2-1; 8 bases line up with TRBD2. The CDR3 spans 13 residues. CDR1 and CDR2 (germline): MNHEY, SMNVEV (reference sequence). The trim removed 5 bases at V and 5 bases at J, leaving 2 bases unmatched. The DNA for the CDR3 is TGTGCCAGCAGTGGGCGGGGGGACAATGAGCAGTTCTTC. Amino acids: CASSGRGDNEQFF.

The chain joins TRBV5-1 to TRBJ2-5; D is perhaps TRBD1 or TRBD2 (5 bases each). CDR1 is SGHRS, CDR2 YFSETQ, per germline. V shed 4 bases and J shed 1 base, with 8 bases lying between them. The CDR3 runs 13 residues. CDR3 nucleotide sequence: TGCGCCAGCAGCACGGGGCCCCAAGAGACCCAGTACTTC. Its protein product is CASSTGPQETQYF.

The chain employs TRBV12-3 or TRBV12-4 and TRBJ2-1, with D possibly called TRBD1 or TRBD2 (5 bases each). The CDR3 loop spans 12 amino acids. The V end was cut by 6 bases, the J end by 8 bases, with 11 bases between. The CDR3 loop reads CASSPRGDEQFF. For the CDR3, the DNA is TGTGCCAGCAGCCCCCGGGGCGATGAGCAGTTCTTC.

V usage is TRBV6-6 and J usage is TRBJ1-1; a possible D gene is TRBD1 (6 bases). This CDR3 comprises 16 residues. V was shortened by 7 bases and J by 0 bases, with 18 bases between the two germline ends. Germline-derived CDR1 and CDR2 are MNHNY and SVGAGI (reference sequence). In DNA form, the CDR3 reads TGTGCCAGCACCCCCTCGAGGGGGGGCATGAACACTGAAGCTTTCTTT. It translates to CASTPSRGGMNTEAFF.

This sequence joins TRBV18 and TRBJ1-6, with D possibly being TRBD1 (6 bases). V was clipped by 5 bases and J by 6 bases, with 14 bases between them. Germline V CDR1 and CDR2: KGHSH, LQKENI. This CDR3 is built from 15 residues. CDR3 loop: CASSAQGSGNSPLHF. CDR3 coding DNA: TGTGCCAGCTCAGCTCAGGGGAGCGGTAATTCACCCCTCCACTTT. Supplemented by reference TRBV18 and TRBJ1-6, the full variable domain reads NAGVMQNPRHLVRRRGQEARLRCSPMKGHSHVYWYRQLPEEGLKFMVYLQKENIIDESGMPKERFSAEFPKEGPSILRIQQVVRGDSAAYFCASSAQGSGNSPLHFGNGTRLTVT.

The rearrangement joins TRBV5-1 to TRBJ1-4, with unresolved D. There are 17 residues in the CDR3. Germline V gene sequence: CDR1 SGHRS, CDR2 YFSETQ. The V and J ends lost 0 bases and 0 bases respectively, with 12 bases between them. The CDR3 region is CASSLDGRRSTNEKLFF. DNA for the CDR3: TGCGCCAGCAGCTTGGATGGCAGACGATCAACTAATGAAAAACTGTTTTTT.

This clone turned up a few times. The chain carries TRBV15 and TRBJ2-3; D might be TRBD1 (5 bases). CDR1 LNHNV and CDR2 YYDKDF come from the germline V gene (reference sequence). CDR3 length: 15 residues. Trimming stripped 5 bases from V and 2 bases from J, with 14 bases between. The CDR3 sequence: CATSRHYGATDTQYF. DNA of the CDR3: TGTGCCACCAGCCGACACTATGGGGCCACAGATACGCAGTATTTT.

The genes are TRBV18 and TRBJ1-1; D not resolved. CDR3 length: 15 residues. Trimming took 3 bases from V and 1 from J, leaving 12 bases between them. Germline CDR1 reads KGHSH; CDR2 reads LQKENI. CDR3 DNA sequence: TGTGCCAGCTCACCCCTGGGCGTGTCGAACACTGAAGCTTTCTTT. This codes for CASSPLGVSNTEAFF.

This clone was seen more than once but under ten times. The chain couples TRBV7-5 to TRBJ2-7; TRBD2, the table's D call, lacks a check against the DNA. TRBV7-5 is labeled a pseudogene. This CDR3 region has 14 residues. CDR3 sequence: CARDDSASNYEQYF. CDR3 DNA sequence: TGTGCCCGAGACGACTCGGCTAGTAATTACGAGCAGTACTTC.

This clone came up once. The chain has TRBV4-3 and TRBJ2-7; no clear D gene. CDR1 LGHNA and CDR2 YSLEER come from the germline V gene. The CDR3 runs 14 residues. Trimming cost V 4 bases and J 6 bases, with 16 bases left between them. The CDR3 sequence: CASSPHSDPREQYF. The CDR3 coding sequence is TGCGCCAGCAGCCCCCATAGTGATCCCCGCGAGCAGTACTTC.

Turning to this clone: Its ends do not fully match the called genes, so a read error is possible. The chain employs TRBV29-1 and TRBJ1-3; D gene ambiguous. This CDR3 region has 12 residues. Looked up from germline, CDR1 is SQVTM and CDR2 is ANQGSEA. CDR3 region: CSVEARENTIYF. The CDR3 coding sequence is TGCAGCGTCGAAGCGCGGGAGAACACCATATATTTT. Combining the CDR3 with reference TRBV29-1 and TRBJ1-3 gives the whole variable domain SAVISQKPSRDICQRGTSLTIQCQVDSQVTMMFWYRQQPGQSLTLIATANQGSEATYESGFVIDKFPISRPNLTFSTLTVSNMSPEDSSIYLCSVEARENTIYFGEGSWLTVV.

The V gene is TRBV12-3 or TRBV12-4, the J gene TRBJ2-1, with D possibly being TRBD2 (5 bases). V dropped 4 bases and J dropped 12 bases, with 10 bases sitting between them. The CDR3 runs to 11 residues. The CDR3 region is CASSSLVGQFF. In DNA form, the CDR3 reads TGTGCCAGCAGTTCACTAGTGGGGCAGTTCTTC.

The chain uses TRBV19 and TRBJ2-1, with D unclear. The germline gives CDR1 LNHDA, CDR2 SQIVND (reference sequence). V gave up 5 bases and J gave up 0 bases, with 11 bases separating them. The CDR3 runs 15 residues. The DNA for the CDR3 is TGTGCCAGTAGTCGGCCATTTAGCTCCTACAATGAGCAGTTCTTC. This codes for CASSRPFSSYNEQFF.

V and J are TRBV3-1 (or the pseudogene TRBV3-2) and TRBJ2-5; D remains unclear. The CDR3 consists of 14 residues. Germline values: CDR1 LGHDT, CDR2 YNNKEL (reference sequence). The V and J ends lost 0 bases and 7 bases respectively, with 12 bases between them. CDR3 sequence (DNA): TGTGCCAGCAGCCAAGATTCGACACCAGGGACCCAGTACTTC. Its translation: CASSQDSTPGTQYF.

This rearrangement joins TRBV10-3 to TRBJ2-7, with a tentative D call TRBD1 (6 bases). Germline-derived CDR1 and CDR2 are ENHRY and SYGVKD. The V end was cut by 6 bases, the J end by 0 bases, with 18 bases between. The CDR3 has 16 amino acids. Here the CDR3 reads CAISPTWTASSYEQYF. Written as DNA, the CDR3 is TGTGCCATCAGCCCTACCTGGACAGCATCCTCCTACGAGCAGTACTTC.

The chain recombines TRBV18 with TRBJ2-3; D might be TRBD2 (7 bases). Trimming shortened V by 0 bases and J by 5 bases, and 15 bases separated the two germline ends. The germline V gene encodes CDR1 KGHSH and CDR2 LQKENI. The CDR3 is 16 residues long. As DNA, the CDR3 is TGTGCCAGCTCACCACCGAGAGGGGGGGCCGGAGATACGCAGTATTTT. Translating gives CASSPPRGGAGDTQYF.

The rearrangement links TRBV27 to TRBJ2-2, with 12 nucleotides matching TRBD2. V dropped 5 bases and J dropped 1; count of bases not matched to a gene: 5. CDR1 is MNHEY and CDR2 is SMNVEV in the germline V gene (reference sequence). CDR3 length equals 17 residues. CDR3 residues: CASSTGTSGWNTGELFF. The CDR3, as DNA: TGTGCCAGCAGTACCGGGACTAGCGGGTGGAACACCGGGGAGCTGTTTTTT.

The chain employs TRBV2 and TRBJ1-1, with TRBD1 matching over 10 bases. The CDR3 is 13 amino acids. After removal of 10 bases from V and 1 base from J, the junction contained 3 bases not matched to a gene. CDR1 SNHLY and CDR2 FYNNEI come from the germline V gene. The CDR3 bases are TGTGCCACTAGACAGGGGGCGAACACTGAAGCTTTCTTT. It is translated as CATRQGANTEAFF.

In this sample, this clone turned up once. The rearrangement links TRBV28 to TRBJ1-6, with D unclear. The ends were cut back, 5 bases at V and 5 bases at J, with 10 bases in the middle. CDR1 is MDHEN and CDR2 is SYDVKM in the germline V gene. The CDR3 has 14 amino acids. CDR3 coding DNA: TGTGCCAGCAGTGTTGGGTGGGATAATTCACCCCTCCACTTT. Its protein is CASSVGWDNSPLHF.

This chain uses TRBV11-2 with TRBJ1-1; TRBD1 matches 8 bases. Germline loops: CDR1 SGHAT, CDR2 FQNNGV. The CDR3 length is 15 residues. The J segment lost 1 base and the V segment lost 4 bases, leaving 5 bases of the junction unmatched. CDR3 region: CASSSLQGENTEAFF. The CDR3, as DNA: TGTGCCAGCAGCTCACTACAGGGGGAGAACACTGAAGCTTTCTTT.

The rearrangement links TRBV6-1 to TRBJ1-2, with a tentative D call TRBD1 (5 bases). Germline CDR1 and CDR2: MNHNS and SASEGT. The V end lost 0 bases, the J end lost 7 bases, and 9 bases lay between the germline ends. There are 13 residues in the CDR3. The CDR3 region is CASSEAGAGGYTF. CDR3 nucleotides: TGTGCCAGCAGTGAAGCAGGGGCCGGTGGCTACACCTTC.